The rows below give T cell receptor beta chains drawn from one sample of a study of blood T cell repertoires in COVID-19. Repertoires were generated with immunoSEQ multiplex PCR, while TCRdb's copy carries only in-frame clones and drops some. This table holds roughly 160,000 clones, 70% to 90% found once. The sample comprised peripheral blood. These TCRs come from a woman of 80 years or more with COVID-19, enrolled during active disease. CDR3s include the opening cysteine and the closing phenylalanine or tryptophan. The D gene is left open where the match is weak. Expanded clones are given a class, and other clones once, few, many or no size at all.

NA	TRBV19	TRBD1	TRBJ2-5	CASSMGTGTGGETQYF	TGTGCCAGTAGTATGGGGACCGGGACAGGCGGAGAGACCCAGTACTTC
NA	TRBV19	TRBD1	TRBJ2-7	CASSIGDRGGYEQYF	TGTGCCAGTAGTATAGGGGACAGGGGCGGATACGAGCAGTACTTC
NA	TRBV5-6	TRBD2	TRBJ2-7	CASSLSLAGEYEQYF	TGTGCCAGCAGCTTGTCCCTAGCGGGAGAGTACGAGCAGTACTTC
NA	TRBV7-3	NA	TRBJ1-2	CASSRDSGYGYTF	TGTGCCAGCAGCCGTGACAGTGGCTATGGCTACACCTTC
once	TRBV7-2	NA	TRBJ1-5	CASSLGTFQPQHF	TGTGCCAGCAGCCTAGGGACTTTTCAGCCCCAGCATTTT
NA	TRBV19	NA	TRBJ2-5	CASSTAVQETQYF	TGTGCCAGTAGTACGGCGGTCCAAGAGACCCAGTACTTC
NA	TRBV3-1/TRBV3-2	NA	TRBJ1-3	CASSQGQSPGNTIYF	TGTGCCAGCAGCCAAGGACAGAGTCCTGGAAACACCATATATTTT
NA	TRBV11-2	TRBD2	TRBJ2-3	CASSQTSGSEDTQYF	TGTGCCAGCAGCCAGACTAGCGGGAGCGAGGATACGCAGTATTTT
NA	TRBV11-2	TRBD2	TRBJ2-7	CASSLQLAGGLISSYEQYF	TGTGCCAGCAGCTTACAACTAGCGGGAGGACTTATATCCTCCTACGAGCAGTACTTC
NA	TRBV28	NA	TRBJ1-1	CASSPPAGLGTEAFF	TGTGCCAGCAGCCCCCCCGCAGGGTTGGGCACTGAAGCTTTCTTT
NA	TRBV5-8	TRBD1	TRBJ2-2	CASSRKTGLNTGELFF	TGTGCCAGCAGCCGTAAGACAGGGTTGAACACCGGGGAGCTGTTTTTT
NA	TRBV6-5	NA	TRBJ1-5	CASRGSGSNQPQHF	TGTGCCAGCAGGGGTAGCGGAAGCAATCAGCCCCAGCATTTT
NA	TRBV5-1	NA	TRBJ1-6	CASSRSLRGAYNSPLHF	TGCGCCAGCAGTAGGAGTTTGCGTGGTGCCTATAATTCACCCCTCCACTTT
NA	TRBV28	TRBD2	TRBJ2-7	CASSDTSGTPVEQYF	TGTGCCAGCAGTGATACTAGCGGGACCCCCGTCGAGCAGTACTTC
NA	TRBV27	TRBD1	TRBJ1-5	CASSSADRGNQPQHF	TGTGCCAGCAGTTCCGCGGACAGGGGCAATCAGCCCCAGCATTTT
once	TRBV5-4	NA	TRBJ1-6	CASSLGGRRDNSPLHF	TGTGCCAGCAGCTTGGGAGGGCGACGGGATAATTCACCCCTCCACTTT
once	TRBV18	NA	TRBJ1-1	CASSPQGLQNTEAFF	TGTGCCAGCTCACCACAGGGACTTCAGAACACTGAAGCTTTCTTT
NA	TRBV28	NA	TRBJ1-6	CASSWQTGGSSPLHF	TGTGCCAGCAGTTGGCAGACAGGCGGGAGTTCACCCCTCCACTTT
NA	TRBV28	TRBD1	TRBJ1-3	CASSLGTGGSGNTIYF	TGTGCCAGCAGTTTGGGGACAGGGGGCTCTGGAAACACCATATATTTT
NA	TRBV5-1	NA	TRBJ1-6	CASSYRPPTESNSPLHF	TGCGCCAGCAGCTACCGACCCCCGACAGAGAGTAATTCACCCCTCCACTTT
NA	TRBV19	TRBD1	TRBJ2-2	CATKVGTGSTGELFF	TGTGCCACCAAGGTGGGGACAGGGTCAACCGGGGAGCTGTTTTTT
NA	TRBV7-2	TRBD2	TRBJ2-2	CASSSTGLASTGELFF	TGTGCCAGCAGCTCGACTGGACTAGCGAGCACCGGGGAGCTGTTTTTT